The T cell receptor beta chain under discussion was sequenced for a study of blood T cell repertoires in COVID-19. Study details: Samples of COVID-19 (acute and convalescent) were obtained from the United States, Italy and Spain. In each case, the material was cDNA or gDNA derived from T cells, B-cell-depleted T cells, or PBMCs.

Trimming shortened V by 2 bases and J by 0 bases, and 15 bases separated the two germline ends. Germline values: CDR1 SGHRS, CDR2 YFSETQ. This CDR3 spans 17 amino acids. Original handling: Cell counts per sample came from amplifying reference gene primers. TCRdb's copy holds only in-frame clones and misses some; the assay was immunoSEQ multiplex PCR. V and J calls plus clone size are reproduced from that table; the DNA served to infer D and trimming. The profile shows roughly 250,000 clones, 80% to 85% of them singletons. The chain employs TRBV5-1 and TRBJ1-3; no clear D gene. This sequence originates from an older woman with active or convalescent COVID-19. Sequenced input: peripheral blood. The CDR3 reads CASSFTADSYSGNTIYF. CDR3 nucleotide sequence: TGCGCCAGCAGCTTTACGGCAGACTCGTACTCTGGAAACACCATATATTTT.